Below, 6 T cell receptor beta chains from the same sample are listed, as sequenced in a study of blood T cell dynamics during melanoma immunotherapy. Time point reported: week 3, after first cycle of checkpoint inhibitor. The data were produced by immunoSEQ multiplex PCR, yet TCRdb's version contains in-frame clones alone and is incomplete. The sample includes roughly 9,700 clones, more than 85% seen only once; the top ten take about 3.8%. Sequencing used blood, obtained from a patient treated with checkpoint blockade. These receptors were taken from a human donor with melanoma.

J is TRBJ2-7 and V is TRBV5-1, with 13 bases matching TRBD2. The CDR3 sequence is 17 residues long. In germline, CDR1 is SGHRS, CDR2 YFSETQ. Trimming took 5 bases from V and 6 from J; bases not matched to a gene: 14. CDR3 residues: CASSSARTSGSLTEQYF. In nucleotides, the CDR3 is TGCGCCAGCAGTTCTGCTCGGACTAGCGGGAGTTTGACCGAGCAGTACTTC.

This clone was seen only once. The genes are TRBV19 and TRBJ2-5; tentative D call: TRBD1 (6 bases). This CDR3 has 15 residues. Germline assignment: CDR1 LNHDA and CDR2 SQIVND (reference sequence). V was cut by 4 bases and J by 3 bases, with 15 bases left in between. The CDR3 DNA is TGTGCCAGTAGTACCTTGGACAGTATCAAAGAGACCCAGTACTTC. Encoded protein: CASSTLDSIKETQYF.

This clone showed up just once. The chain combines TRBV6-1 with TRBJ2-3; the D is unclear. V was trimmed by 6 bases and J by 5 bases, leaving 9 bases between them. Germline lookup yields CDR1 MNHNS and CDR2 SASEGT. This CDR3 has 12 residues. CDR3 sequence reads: CASRASLDTQYF. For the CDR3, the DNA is TGTGCCAGCAGGGCTAGTCTAGATACGCAGTATTTT.

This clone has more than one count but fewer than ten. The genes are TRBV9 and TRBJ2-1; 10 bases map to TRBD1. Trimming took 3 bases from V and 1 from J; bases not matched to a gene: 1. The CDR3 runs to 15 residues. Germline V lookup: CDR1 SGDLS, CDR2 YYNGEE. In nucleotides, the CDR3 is TGTGCCAGCAGCGGGGACAGGGGATCCTACAATGAGCAGTTCTTC. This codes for CASSGDRGSYNEQFF.

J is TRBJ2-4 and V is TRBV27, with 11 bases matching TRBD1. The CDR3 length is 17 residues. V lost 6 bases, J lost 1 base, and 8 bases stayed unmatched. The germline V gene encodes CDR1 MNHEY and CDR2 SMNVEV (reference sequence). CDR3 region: CASSPGQGAPAKNIQYF. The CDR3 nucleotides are TGTGCCAGCAGCCCAGGACAGGGGGCGCCTGCCAAAAACATTCAGTACTTC.

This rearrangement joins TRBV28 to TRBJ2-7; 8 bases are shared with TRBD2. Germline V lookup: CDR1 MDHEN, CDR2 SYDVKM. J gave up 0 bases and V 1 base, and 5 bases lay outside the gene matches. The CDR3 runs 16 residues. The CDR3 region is CASSLLGLVDSYEQYF. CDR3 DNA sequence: TGTGCCAGCAGTTTATTGGGACTAGTGGACTCCTACGAGCAGTACTTC.